Listed below are T cell receptor beta chains from one sample, sequenced in a study of T cell changes during pregnancy in multiple sclerosis. Method: immunoSEQ multiplex PCR; TCRdb's copy keeps in-frame clones and lacks some. The repertoire holds almost 55,000 clones, with 90% as singletons. Here the sequenced sample was CD8+ T cells from peripheral blood mononuclear cells, taken before pregnancy. These receptors all come from a female donor with multiple sclerosis, enrolled in a pregnancy study. Both conserved end residues are part of each CDR3.

j_gene,v_gene,CDR3aa
TRBJ2-3,TRBV13,CASSSTQDLGDTQYF
TRBJ1-2,TRBV5-6,CASSLENHVQGNYGYTF
TRBJ2-2,TRBV19,CASSPEDRGRTGELFF
TRBJ2-7,TRBV13,CASRGGLGPTSYEQYF
TRBJ2-7,TRBV5-4,CASSSERGGEQYF
TRBJ2-2,TRBV6-1,CASSEAQGNTGELFF
TRBJ2-6,TRBV27,CASSLGSGANVLTF
TRBJ1-2,TRBV27,CASSPGTGSYGYTF
TRBJ2-3,TRBV7-3,CASSRGLAGGDTQYF
TRBJ1-2,TRBV7-9,CASWGEYGYTF
TRBJ1-4,TRBV5-5,CASSLYTGGEEKLFF
TRBJ2-7,TRBV6-4,CASSEADSSYEQYF
TRBJ2-7,TRBV14,CASSPPVGQGSPYEQYF
TRBJ1-2,TRBV25-1,CASKTGGLDGYTF
TRBJ2-3,TRBV7-3,CASSLRSETSGGQTDFTDTQYF
TRBJ1-5,TRBV18,CASSPPGTGGNQPQHF
TRBJ2-7,TRBV7-8,CASSSRLAGAYEQYF